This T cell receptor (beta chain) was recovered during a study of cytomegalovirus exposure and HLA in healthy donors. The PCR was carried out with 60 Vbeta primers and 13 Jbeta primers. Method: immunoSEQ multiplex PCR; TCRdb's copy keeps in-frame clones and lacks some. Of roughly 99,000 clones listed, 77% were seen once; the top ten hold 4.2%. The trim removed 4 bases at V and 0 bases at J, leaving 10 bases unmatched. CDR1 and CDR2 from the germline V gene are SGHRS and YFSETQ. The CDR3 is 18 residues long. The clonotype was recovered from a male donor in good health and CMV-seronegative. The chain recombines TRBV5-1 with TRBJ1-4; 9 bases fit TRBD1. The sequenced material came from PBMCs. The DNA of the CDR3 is TGCGCCAGCAGCCGGACAGGGGTTGTCGGGGCAACTAATGAAAAACTGTTTTTT. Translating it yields CASSRTGVVGATNEKLFF.